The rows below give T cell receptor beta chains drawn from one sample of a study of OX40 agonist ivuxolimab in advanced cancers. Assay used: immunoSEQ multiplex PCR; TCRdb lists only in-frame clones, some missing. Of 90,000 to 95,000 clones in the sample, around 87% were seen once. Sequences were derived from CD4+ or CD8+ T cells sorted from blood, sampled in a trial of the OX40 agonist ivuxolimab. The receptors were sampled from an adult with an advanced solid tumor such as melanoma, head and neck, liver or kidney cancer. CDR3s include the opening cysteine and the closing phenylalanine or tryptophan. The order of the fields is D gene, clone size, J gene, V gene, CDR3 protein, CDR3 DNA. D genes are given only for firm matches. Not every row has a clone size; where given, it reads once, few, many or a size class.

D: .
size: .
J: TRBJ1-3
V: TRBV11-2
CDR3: CASSLQSLNTIYF
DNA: TGTGCCAGCAGCTTACAGTCCTTAAACACCATATATTTT

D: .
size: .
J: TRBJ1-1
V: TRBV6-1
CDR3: CASSRDQQNTEAFF
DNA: TGTGCCAGCAGCCGGGACCAACAGAACACTGAAGCTTTCTTT

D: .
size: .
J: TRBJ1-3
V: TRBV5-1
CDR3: CASSKDSQTSGNTIYF
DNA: TGCGCCAGCAGCAAAGACAGTCAAACCTCTGGAAACACCATATATTTT

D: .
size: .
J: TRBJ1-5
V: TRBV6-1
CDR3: CASSPDGSNQPQHF
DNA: TGTGCCAGCAGTCCCGATGGCTCCAATCAGCCCCAGCATTTT

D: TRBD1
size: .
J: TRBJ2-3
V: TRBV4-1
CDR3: CASSQDPTSRDRGIDTQYF
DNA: TGCGCCAGCAGCCAAGATCCTACGTCCCGGGACAGGGGTATAGATACGCAGTATTTT

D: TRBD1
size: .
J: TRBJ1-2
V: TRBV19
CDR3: CASSISGGEDYGYTF
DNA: TGTGCCAGTAGTATTTCAGGGGGCGAGGACTATGGCTACACCTTC

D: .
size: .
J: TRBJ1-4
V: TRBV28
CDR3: CASKVTGGEKLFF
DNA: TGTGCCAGCAAAGTGACAGGAGGCGAAAAACTGTTTTTT

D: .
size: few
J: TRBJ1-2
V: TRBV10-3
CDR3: CAISETLYGYTF
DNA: TGTGCCATCAGTGAGACGCTTTATGGCTACACCTTC

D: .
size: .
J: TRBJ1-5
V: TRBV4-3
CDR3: CASSQGQYQPQHF
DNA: TGCGCCAGCAGCCAAGGACAGTATCAGCCCCAGCATTTT

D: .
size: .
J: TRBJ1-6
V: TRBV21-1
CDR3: CASSNHNSPLHF
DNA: TGTGCCAGCAGCAACCATAATTCACCCCTCCACTTT

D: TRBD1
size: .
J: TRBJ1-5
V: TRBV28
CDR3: CASSKNRGVSNQPQHF
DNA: TGTGCCAGCAGTAAAAACAGGGGGGTAAGCAATCAGCCCCAGCATTTT